This T cell receptor beta chain was sequenced for a study of blood T cell repertoires in COVID-19 (TCRdb year 2020). About the full investigation: Samples from collaborators originated in the United States, Italy and Spain and spanned both the acute and convalescent phases of COVID-19. The prospective study material was composed of cDNA or gDNA derived from T cells, B-cell-depleted T cells, or PBMCs. The dataset comprised deeply sampled blood TCRbeta repertoires from subjects exposed to, actively infected with, or recovered from COVID-19. The repertoires were released in a freely available public database meant as a resource for research on the immune response to SARS-CoV-2. The samples were drawn from the first 160 participants of the ongoing ImmuneRACE study and from under 1,500 subjects provided by 6 global collaborators. The sample metadata nearly always contained a de-identified subject ID, COVID-19 status, age in years and sex. Where available, HLA class I and class II types were obtained from metadata supplied by the sample provider rather than from assay-based typing. What the authors observed across the whole study: The quantity of clinical and demographic metadata differed by source and by participant and was supplied without curation.

TCRbeta CDR3 regions were amplified from genomic DNA by means of the immunoSEQ Assay, a bias-controlled multiplex PCR. Per the authors' processing: Nucleated cell counts per sample were estimated from amplification of reference gene primers within the assay. Sequence reads were collapsed and filtered to measure the absolute abundance of every unique TCRbeta CDR3 rearrangement. For each sample, productive Simpson clonality was calculated as the square root of Simpson's diversity index over productive rearrangements. In its TCRdb copy, this immuneACCESS table keeps in-frame sequences only and misses some clones. Where compared with another copy, unresolved V genes explain less than half of these, and the others have no known cause. V and J calls and clone size are copied from that table; D and trimming were computed from the DNA. Within this sample are some 140,000 clones, with around four fifths of them counted one time only. The top ten clones comprise around a fifth of the sample.

As to this clone: The specificity of this receptor is unknown. Base qualities are not recorded, but no much larger clone differs from it by a single base.

The CDR3 numbers 13 residues from cysteine through phenylalanine. Of the read, only the CDR3 DNA is kept; its 39 bases are in frame from base 1. Between the V and J ends, shortened by 8 bases and 0 bases respectively, the junction contains 10 bases. CDR1 and CDR2 are drawn from the germline V gene: SNHLY, FYNNEI. Each collaborating institution followed its own protocols to collect whole blood in K2EDTA tubes. For TCRbeta analysis, collaborators shipped samples as frozen whole blood, isolated PBMCs, or DNA extracted from either of those sample types. The clonotype originates from a man older than 75 with acute or convalescent COVID-19. Input material: peripheral blood. The chain uses TRBV2 and TRBJ1-2; a tentative D call is TRBD1 (6 bases match). The nucleotides read TGTGCCAGCGAAAGGGACACTAACTATGGCTACACCTTC. The encoded protein is CASERDTNYGYTF.